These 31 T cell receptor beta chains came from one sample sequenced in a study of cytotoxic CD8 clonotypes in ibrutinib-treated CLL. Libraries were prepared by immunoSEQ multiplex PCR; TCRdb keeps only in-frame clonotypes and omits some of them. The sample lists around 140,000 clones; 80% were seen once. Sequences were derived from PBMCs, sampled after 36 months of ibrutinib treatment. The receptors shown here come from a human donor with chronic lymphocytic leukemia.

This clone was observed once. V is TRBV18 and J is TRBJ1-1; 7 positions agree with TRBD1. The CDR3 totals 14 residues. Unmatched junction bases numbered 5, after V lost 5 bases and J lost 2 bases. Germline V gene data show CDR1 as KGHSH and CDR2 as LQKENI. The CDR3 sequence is CASSAGTANTEAFF. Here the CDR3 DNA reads TGTGCCAGCTCAGCCGGGACAGCCAACACTGAAGCTTTCTTT.

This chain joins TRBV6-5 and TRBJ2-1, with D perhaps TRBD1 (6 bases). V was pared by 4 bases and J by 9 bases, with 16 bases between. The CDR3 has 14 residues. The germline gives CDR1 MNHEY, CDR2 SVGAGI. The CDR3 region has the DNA TGTGCCAGCAGTTCCGGGACACCCTTGGGTGAGCAGTTCTTC. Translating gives CASSSGTPLGEQFF.

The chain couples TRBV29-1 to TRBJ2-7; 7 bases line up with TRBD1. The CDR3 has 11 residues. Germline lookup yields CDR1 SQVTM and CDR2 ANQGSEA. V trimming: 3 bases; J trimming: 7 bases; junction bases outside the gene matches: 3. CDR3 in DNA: TGCAGCGTTGAGACAGGGCAAGAGCAGTACTTC. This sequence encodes CSVETGQEQYF.

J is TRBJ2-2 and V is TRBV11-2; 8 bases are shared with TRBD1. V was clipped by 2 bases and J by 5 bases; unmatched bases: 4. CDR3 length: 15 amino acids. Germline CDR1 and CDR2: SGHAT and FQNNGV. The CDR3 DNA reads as TGTGCCAGCAGCTTACAGGGGGCGCGGACCGGGGAGCTGTTTTTT. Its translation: CASSLQGARTGELFF.

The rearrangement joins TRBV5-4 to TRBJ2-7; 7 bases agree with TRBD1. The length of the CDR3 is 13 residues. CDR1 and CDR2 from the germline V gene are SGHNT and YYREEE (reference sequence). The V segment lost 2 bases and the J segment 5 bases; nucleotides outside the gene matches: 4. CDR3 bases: TGTGCCAGCAGCTTACAGGGGATCCACGAGCAGTACTTC. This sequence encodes CASSLQGIHEQYF.

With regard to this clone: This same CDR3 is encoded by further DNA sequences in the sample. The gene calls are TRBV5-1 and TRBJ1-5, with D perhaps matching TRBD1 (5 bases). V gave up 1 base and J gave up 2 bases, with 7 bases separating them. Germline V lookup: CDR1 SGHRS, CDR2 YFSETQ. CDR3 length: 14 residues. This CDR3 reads CASSLSGGNQPQHF. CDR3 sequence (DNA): TGCGCCAGCAGCTTGTCGGGGGGCAATCAGCCCCAGCATTTT.

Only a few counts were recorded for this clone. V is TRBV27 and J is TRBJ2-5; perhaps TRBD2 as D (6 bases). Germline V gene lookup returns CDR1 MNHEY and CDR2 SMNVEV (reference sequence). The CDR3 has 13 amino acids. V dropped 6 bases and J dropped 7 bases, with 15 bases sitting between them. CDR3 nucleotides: TGTGCCAGCAGGCAGACTAGTTCAGGGACCCAGTACTTC. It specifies CASRQTSSGTQYF.

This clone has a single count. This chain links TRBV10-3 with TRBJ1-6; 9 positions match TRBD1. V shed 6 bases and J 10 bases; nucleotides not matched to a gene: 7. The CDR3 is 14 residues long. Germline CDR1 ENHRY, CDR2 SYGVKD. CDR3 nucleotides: TGTGCCATCAGCAGACAGGGGGGGAGCTCACCCCTCCACTTT. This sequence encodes CAISRQGGSSPLHF.

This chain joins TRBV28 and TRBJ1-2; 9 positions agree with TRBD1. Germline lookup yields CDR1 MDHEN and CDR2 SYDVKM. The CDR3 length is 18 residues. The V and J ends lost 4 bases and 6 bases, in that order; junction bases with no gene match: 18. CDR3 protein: CASSSPAGQGVLGDGYTF. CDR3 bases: TGTGCCAGCAGTTCCCCCGCGGGACAGGGAGTATTAGGAGATGGCTACACCTTC.

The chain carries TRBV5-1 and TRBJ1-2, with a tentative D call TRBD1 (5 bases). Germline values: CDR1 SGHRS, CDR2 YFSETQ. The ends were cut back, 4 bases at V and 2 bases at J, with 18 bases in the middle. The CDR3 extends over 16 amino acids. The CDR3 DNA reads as TGCGCCAGCAGCCCCCAGACAGAGCGGATCAACTATGGCTACACCTTC. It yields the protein CASSPQTERINYGYTF. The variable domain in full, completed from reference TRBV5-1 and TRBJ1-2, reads KAGVTQTPRYLIKTRGQQVTLSCSPISGHRSVSWYQQTPGQGLQFLFEYFSETQRNKGNFPGRFSGRQFSNSRSEMNVSTLELGDSALYLCASSPQTERINYGYTFGSGTRLTVV.

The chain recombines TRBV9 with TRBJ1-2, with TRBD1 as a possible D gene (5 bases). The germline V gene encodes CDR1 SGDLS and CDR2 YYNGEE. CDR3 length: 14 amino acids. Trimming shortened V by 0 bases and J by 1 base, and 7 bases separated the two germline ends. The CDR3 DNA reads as TGTGCCAGCAGCGTAGCGGGGGGTAACTATGGCTACACCTTC. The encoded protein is CASSVAGGNYGYTF.

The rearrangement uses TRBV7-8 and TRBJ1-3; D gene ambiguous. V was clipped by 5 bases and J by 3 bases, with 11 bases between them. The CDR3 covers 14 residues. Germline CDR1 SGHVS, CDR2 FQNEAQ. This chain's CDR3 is CASSQLPVGNTIYF. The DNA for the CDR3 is TGTGCCAGCAGCCAACTCCCGGTTGGAAACACCATATATTTT.

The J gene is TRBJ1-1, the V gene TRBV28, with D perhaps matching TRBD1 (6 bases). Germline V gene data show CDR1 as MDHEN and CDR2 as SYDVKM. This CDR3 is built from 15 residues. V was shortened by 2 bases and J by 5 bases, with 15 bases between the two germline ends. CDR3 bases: TGTGCCAGCAGTTTAATCCAGGGGCGAGGGACTGAAGCTTTCTTT. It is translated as CASSLIQGRGTEAFF.

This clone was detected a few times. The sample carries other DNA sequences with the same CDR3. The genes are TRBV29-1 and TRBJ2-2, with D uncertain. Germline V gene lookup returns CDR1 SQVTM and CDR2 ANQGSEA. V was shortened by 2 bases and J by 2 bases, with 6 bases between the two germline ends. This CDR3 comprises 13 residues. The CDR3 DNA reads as TGCAGCGTTGAATCGGGTAACACCGGGGAGCTGTTTTTT. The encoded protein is CSVESGNTGELFF.

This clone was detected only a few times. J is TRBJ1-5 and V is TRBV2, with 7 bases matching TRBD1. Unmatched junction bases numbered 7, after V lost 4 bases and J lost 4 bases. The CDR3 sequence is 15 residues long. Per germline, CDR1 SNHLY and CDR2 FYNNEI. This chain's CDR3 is CASSGTGYINQPQHF. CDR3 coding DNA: TGTGCCAGCAGTGGGACAGGTTACATTAATCAGCCCCAGCATTTT.

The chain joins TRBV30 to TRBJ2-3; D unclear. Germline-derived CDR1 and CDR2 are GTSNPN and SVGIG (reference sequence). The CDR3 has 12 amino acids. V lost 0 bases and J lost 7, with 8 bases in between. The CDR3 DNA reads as TGTGCCTGGAGTGTACTAAGGAATACGCAGTATTTT. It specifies CAWSVLRNTQYF.

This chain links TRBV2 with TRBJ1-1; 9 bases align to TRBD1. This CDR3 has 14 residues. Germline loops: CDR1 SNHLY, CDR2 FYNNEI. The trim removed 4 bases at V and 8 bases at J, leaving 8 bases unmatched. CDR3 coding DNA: TGTGCCAGCAGTGCCGACAGGGGGACCGAGGAAGCTTTCTTT. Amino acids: CASSADRGTEEAFF.

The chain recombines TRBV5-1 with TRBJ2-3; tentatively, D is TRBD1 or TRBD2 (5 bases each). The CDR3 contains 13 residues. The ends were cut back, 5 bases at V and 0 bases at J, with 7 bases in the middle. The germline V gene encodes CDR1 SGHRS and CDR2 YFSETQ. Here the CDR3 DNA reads TGCGCCAGCAGGGGACCTAGCACAGATACGCAGTATTTT. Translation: CASRGPSTDTQYF.

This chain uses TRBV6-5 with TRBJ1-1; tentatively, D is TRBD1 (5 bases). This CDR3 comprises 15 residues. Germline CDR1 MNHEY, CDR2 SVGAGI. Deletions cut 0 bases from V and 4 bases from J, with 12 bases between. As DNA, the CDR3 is TGTGCCAGCAGTTACTCATGGGGGAGAGGCACTGAAGCTTTCTTT. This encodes CASSYSWGRGTEAFF.

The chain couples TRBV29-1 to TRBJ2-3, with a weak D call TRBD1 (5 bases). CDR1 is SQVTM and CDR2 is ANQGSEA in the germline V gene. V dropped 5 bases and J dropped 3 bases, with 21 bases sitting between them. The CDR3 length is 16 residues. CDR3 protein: CSVFPSGYFLTDTQYF. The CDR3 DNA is TGCAGCGTTTTTCCCTCAGGGTATTTCCTGACAGATACGCAGTATTTT.

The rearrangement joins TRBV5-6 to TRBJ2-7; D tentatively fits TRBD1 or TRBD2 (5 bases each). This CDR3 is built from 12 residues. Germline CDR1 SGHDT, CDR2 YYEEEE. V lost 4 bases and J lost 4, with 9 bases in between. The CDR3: CASSREGYEQYF. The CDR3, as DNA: TGTGCCAGCAGCCGAGAGGGGTACGAGCAGTACTTC.

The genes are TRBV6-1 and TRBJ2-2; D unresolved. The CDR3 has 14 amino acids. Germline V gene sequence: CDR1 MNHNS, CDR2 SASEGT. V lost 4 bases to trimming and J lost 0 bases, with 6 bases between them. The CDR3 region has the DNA TGTGCCAGCAGTGCTGGAACGAACACCGGGGAGCTGTTTTTT. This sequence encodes CASSAGTNTGELFF.

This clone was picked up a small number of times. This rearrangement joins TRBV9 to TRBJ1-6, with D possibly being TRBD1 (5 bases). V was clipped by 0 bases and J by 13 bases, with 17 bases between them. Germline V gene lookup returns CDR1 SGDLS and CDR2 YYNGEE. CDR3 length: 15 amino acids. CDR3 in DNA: TGTGCCAGCAGCGTAGAAAGTCAGGGTCTGGGGCCCCTCCACTTT. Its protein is CASSVESQGLGPLHF. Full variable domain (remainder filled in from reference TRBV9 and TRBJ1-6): DSGVTQTPKHLITATGQRVTLRCSPRSGDLSVYWYQQSLDQGLQFLIQYYNGEERAKGNILERFSAQQFPDLHSELNLSSLELGDSALYFCASSVESQGLGPLHFGNGTRLTVT.

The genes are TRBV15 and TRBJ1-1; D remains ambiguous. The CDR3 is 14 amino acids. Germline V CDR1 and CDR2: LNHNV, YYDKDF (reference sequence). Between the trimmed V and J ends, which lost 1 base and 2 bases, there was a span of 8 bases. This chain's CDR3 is CATSRALHNTEAFF. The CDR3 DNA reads TGTGCCACCAGCAGAGCCCTCCACAACACTGAAGCTTTCTTT. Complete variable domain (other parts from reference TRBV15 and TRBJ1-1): DAMVIQNPRYQVTQFGKPVTLSCSQTLNHNVMYWYQQKSSQAPKLLFHYYDKDFNNEADTPDNFQSRRPNTSFCFLDIRSPGLGDTAMYLCATSRALHNTEAFFGQGTRLTVV.

The CDR3 loop reads CAISWSRDNQPQHF. In DNA, the CDR3 is TGTGCCATCTCATGGTCGCGGGACAATCAGCCCCAGCATTTT. The V and J genes are TRBV10-3 and TRBJ1-5; D call uncertain. V was clipped by 8 bases and J by 3 bases, with 14 bases between them. Germline CDR1 ENHRY, CDR2 SYGVKD. This CDR3 is 14 amino acids long.

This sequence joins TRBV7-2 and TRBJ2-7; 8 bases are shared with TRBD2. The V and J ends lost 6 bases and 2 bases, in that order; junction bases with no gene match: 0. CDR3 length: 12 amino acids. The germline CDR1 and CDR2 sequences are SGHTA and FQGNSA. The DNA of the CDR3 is TGTGCCAGCAGAGCGGGGGCCTACGAGCAGTACTTC. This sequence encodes CASRAGAYEQYF.

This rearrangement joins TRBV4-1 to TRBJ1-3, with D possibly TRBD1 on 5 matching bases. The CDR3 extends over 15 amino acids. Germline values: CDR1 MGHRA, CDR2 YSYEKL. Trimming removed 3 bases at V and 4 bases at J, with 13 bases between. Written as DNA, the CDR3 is TGCGCCAGCAGCCAGTTGACAGTCCCGGGAAACACCATATATTTT. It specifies CASSQLTVPGNTIYF.

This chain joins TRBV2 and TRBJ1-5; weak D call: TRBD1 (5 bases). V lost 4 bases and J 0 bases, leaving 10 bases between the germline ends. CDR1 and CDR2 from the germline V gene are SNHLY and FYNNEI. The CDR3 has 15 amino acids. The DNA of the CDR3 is TGTGCCAGCAGTGGTAGGGGAGATAGCAATCAGCCCCAGCATTTT. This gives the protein CASSGRGDSNQPQHF.

The CDR3 reads CASSQDHVPFYGYTF. The CDR3 DNA reads as TGCGCCAGCAGCCAAGATCATGTGCCTTTCTATGGCTACACCTTC. V usage is TRBV4-1 and J usage is TRBJ1-2, with D unresolved. The CDR3 has 15 residues. Trimming took 0 bases from V and 4 from J, leaving 12 bases between them. Germline lookup yields CDR1 MGHRA and CDR2 YSYEKL.

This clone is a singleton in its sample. DNA for the CDR3: TGTGCCAGCAGTTTGGACCCTGAGGGCACATCAACTAATGAAAAACTGTTTTTT. Translated: CASSLDPEGTSTNEKLFF. The V call is TRBV28, the J call TRBJ1-4, with D unclear. V was cut by 3 bases and J by 0 bases, with 17 bases left in between. Germline V gene data show CDR1 as MDHEN and CDR2 as SYDVKM. CDR3 length equals 18 residues.

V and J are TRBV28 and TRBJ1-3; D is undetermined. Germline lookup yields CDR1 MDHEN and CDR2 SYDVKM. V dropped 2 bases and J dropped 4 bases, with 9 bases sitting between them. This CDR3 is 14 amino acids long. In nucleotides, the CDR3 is TGTGCCAGCAGTTTACCCCGGGCCGGAAACACCATATATTTT. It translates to CASSLPRAGNTIYF.